One TCR beta chain is described in this entry. Its specificity is unknown. The data originate from a study of PD-1 blockade in classical Hodgkin lymphoma. Overall study context: Administration of nivolumab to patients was at 3 mg/kg intravenously every 2 weeks.

CDR1 is MNHEY, CDR2 SMNVEV, per germline (reference sequence). The CDR3 spans 13 residues. Trimming pared 7 bases from V and 5 bases from J, leaving 12 bases between. In every patient, relapse followed autologous stem cell transplantation, while exposure to brentuximab vedotin differed. Complete response, partial response or progressive disease constituted the best response categories observed. Study-wide points: Those patients who began receiving nivolumab less than 1 year after ASCT had lower diversity, and they were excluded.

Some clones are missing from TCRdb's copy, which holds only in-frame ones; the method was immunoSEQ multiplex PCR. The sample shows 66,000 or so clones, around 75% of them seen only once. The sequence was collected from a human donor with classical Hodgkin lymphoma. Sample: peripheral blood mononuclear cells (PBMCs), taken before the second cycle of nivolumab. This rearrangement joins TRBV27 to TRBJ2-1, with D possibly matching TRBD2 (5 bases). This CDR3 is CASNPGDHNEQFF. The CDR3 nucleotides read TGTGCCAGCAACCCCGGGGATCACAATGAGCAGTTCTTC.